The entry that follows covers one T cell receptor (beta chain) sequence. For TCRbeta, the library was prepared with unique molecular identifiers. TCRdb reprocessed the PCR reads with MiXCR, giving one entry per CDR3 protein. This table has more than 250,000 distinct CDR3 sequences, nearly 10% appearing once. Germline loops: CDR1 SGHRS, CDR2 YFSETQ. This CDR3 comprises 17 residues. V was clipped by 4 bases and J by 4 bases; unmatched bases: 15. This specimen belongs to a study of T-cell reconstitution after alpha-beta-depleted transplantation in children. J is TRBJ1-2 and V is TRBV5-1; 8 nucleotides align to TRBD1. This TCR was sampled from a human donor who donated a stem cell graft to a child with SCID. Source: PBMCs from the stem cell graft donor, taken from the stem cell graft. CDR3 protein: CASSQGGDRSTGYGYTF. The DNA of the CDR3 is TGCGCCAGCAGCCAAGGGGGGGACAGGTCCACAGGCTATGGCTACACCTTC.